This TCR beta chain was sequenced during a study of beta chain features in type 1 diabetes. Turning to this clone: Its antigen is unidentified.

Broader study findings: A moderate, significant TCRB CDR3 shortening appeared in type 1 diabetes across four CD4+ subsets. Reduced insertions and increased deletions marked VDJ junctions in type 1 diabetes patients.

What was sequenced were expressed TCRB transcripts, since all of the isolated RNA had been reverse transcribed. This table comes from immunoSEQ multiplex PCR, and its TCRdb copy is limited to in-frame clones, with some not included. The sample holds 40,000 to 45,000 clones, over 60% seen once. The sequenced sample was Tregs from blood. This clonotype was obtained from a woman between 18 and 29 years old with type 1 diabetes.

The DNA of the CDR3 is TGTGCCAGCAGCTCTCTTGGCCCGAGGGAGCAGTACTTC. It yields the protein CASSSLGPREQYF. J is TRBJ2-7 and V is TRBV7-2, with D uncertain. CDR3 length: 13 amino acids. CDR1 SGHTA and CDR2 FQGNSA come from the germline V gene. Trimming cost V 4 bases and J 7 bases, with 14 bases left between them.